This T cell receptor beta chain comes out of a study of cytomegalovirus exposure and HLA in healthy donors. Study at large: As an earlier analysis found, some 180 million T cells yielded fewer than 130 million unique TCR beta sequences. Whole-study findings and limits: Analysis performed later found around 15,000 TCR beta sequences associated with HLA alleles at 0.05 false discovery rate.

Concerning this clone itself: Its antigen is unknown.

13 Jbeta primers and 60 Vbeta primers were used for the PCR. Under the authors' procedure: Later reanalysis found roughly 80 million unique TCR beta chains, roughly 10 million of them shared. Assay used: immunoSEQ multiplex PCR; TCRdb lists only in-frame clones, some missing. V and J calls and clone size are copied from that table; D and trimming were computed from the DNA. The table lists roughly 150,000 clones. The CDR3 has 16 residues. The J segment lost 6 bases and the V segment lost 0 bases, leaving 5 bases of the junction unmatched. The germline V gene has CDR1 MGHRA and CDR2 YSYEKL. This receptor was taken from a woman aged 45-60 years in good health and CMV-seronegative. The material sequenced was PBMCs. The V call is TRBV4-1, the J call TRBJ2-1; the match to TRBD2 covers 10 bases. The CDR3 nucleotides are TGCGCCAGCAGCCAAGATCAAGCGGGGGGGCTCAATGAGCAGTTCTTC. This codes for CASSQDQAGGLNEQFF.